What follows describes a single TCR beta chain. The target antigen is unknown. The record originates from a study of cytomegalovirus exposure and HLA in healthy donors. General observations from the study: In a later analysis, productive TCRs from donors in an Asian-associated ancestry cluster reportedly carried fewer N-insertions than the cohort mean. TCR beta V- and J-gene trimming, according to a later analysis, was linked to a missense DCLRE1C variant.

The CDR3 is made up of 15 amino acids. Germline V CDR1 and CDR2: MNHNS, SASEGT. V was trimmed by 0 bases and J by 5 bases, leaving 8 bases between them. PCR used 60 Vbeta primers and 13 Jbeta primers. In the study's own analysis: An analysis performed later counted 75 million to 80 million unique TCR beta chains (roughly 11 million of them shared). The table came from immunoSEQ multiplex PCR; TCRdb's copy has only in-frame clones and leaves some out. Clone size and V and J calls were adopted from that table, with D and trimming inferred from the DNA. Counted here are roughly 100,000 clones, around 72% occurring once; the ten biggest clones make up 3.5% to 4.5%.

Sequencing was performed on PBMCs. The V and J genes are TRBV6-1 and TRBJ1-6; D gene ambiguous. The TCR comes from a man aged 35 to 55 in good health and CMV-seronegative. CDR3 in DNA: TGTGCCAGCAGTGAAGCGTCTCCCGATAATTCACCCCTCCACTTT. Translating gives CASSEASPDNSPLHF.